This T cell receptor beta chain was identified in a study of T cells in Graves' hyperthyroidism and ophthalmopathy. This clonotype came up a few times. The CDR3 totals 19 residues. CDR1 is SGHKS, CDR2 YYEKEE, per germline (reference sequence). With V trimmed by 0 bases and J by 2 bases, 13 bases remained unmatched. Amplified TCR beta CDR3 regions derived from RNA transcripts. The TCR CDR3 was amplified in a first-round RT-PCR using the HTBI primer set. From the multiplex PCR reads, TCRdb called clonotypes with MiXCR, one entry per CDR3 protein. The data contain over 350,000 distinct CDR3 sequences, roughly 18% of them singletons.

The chain uses TRBV5-5 and TRBJ1-4, with 7 bases lining up with TRBD1. This TCR was recovered from a man between 18 and 35 years old with Graves' ophthalmopathy. The sample was blood. The CDR3 DNA reads as TGTGCCAGCAGCTTGGGAGACAGGGCCCGGAGAGGGACTAATGAAAAACTGTTTTTT. Amino acid sequence: CASSLGDRARRGTNEKLFF.